The sequence of this T cell receptor beta chain was determined in a study of T cells in Graves' hyperthyroidism and ophthalmopathy. At the level of the study: Staff took peripheral blood when the initial diagnosis was made, before any treatment began.

Ophthalmopathy in the patients scored at least 3 on Clinical Activity Score and at least 4 on NOSPECS grade, lasting under 3 months. Orbital computed tomography and thyroid ultrasound, together with serum TRAb and thyroxine and clinical symptoms, were used for diagnoses. RNA transcripts served as the template for amplifying TCR beta CDR3 regions. The HTBI set primed first-round TCR CDR3 RT-PCR. MiXCR was run by TCRdb on the multiplex PCR reads, yielding one entry per CDR3 protein. This table holds around 530,000 distinct CDR3 sequences, roughly 17% found once. The sample comprised blood. The clonotype comes from a woman aged 18-29 years with Graves' ophthalmopathy.

The CDR3 coding sequence is TGCGCCAGCAGCCTCCTAGCGGGGCAGGGGAATGAGCAGTTCTTC. It specifies CASSLLAGQGNEQFF. This chain joins TRBV5-1 and TRBJ2-1, with TRBD2 identical over 9 bases. V shed 4 bases, J shed 7 bases, and the junction held 9 bases outside the gene matches. The CDR3 length is 15 residues. Germline CDR1 SGHRS, CDR2 YFSETQ.